Following are 26 T cell receptor beta chains from one sample sequenced in a study of OX40 agonist ivuxolimab in advanced cancers. TCRdb's table, derived via immunoSEQ multiplex PCR, lists solely in-frame clones and lacks some. The sample holds 80,000 or so clones, 85% to 95% seen once. The source was CD4+ or CD8+ T cells sorted from blood, collected in a trial of the OX40 agonist ivuxolimab. The receptor set was obtained from an adult with an advanced solid tumor such as melanoma, head and neck, liver or kidney cancer.

The chain joins TRBV27 to TRBJ1-1, with TRBD1 matching 7 bases. The CDR3 is 14 residues long. V lost 6 bases, J lost 3 bases, and 7 bases stayed unmatched. Germline V lookup: CDR1 MNHEY, CDR2 SMNVEV (reference sequence). CDR3 sequence: CASSWTGGDTEAFF. In DNA form, the CDR3 reads TGTGCCAGCAGCTGGACAGGTGGGGACACTGAAGCTTTCTTT.

The chain recombines TRBV29-1 with TRBJ1-2; TRBD1 aligns across 9 bases. There are 11 residues in the CDR3. The germline gives CDR1 SQVTM, CDR2 ANQGSEA. V was clipped by 7 bases and J by 4 bases; unmatched bases: 1. The CDR3 here is CSADRGYGYTF. For the CDR3, the DNA is TGCAGCGCGGACAGGGGCTATGGCTACACCTTC.

This rearrangement joins TRBV4-1 to TRBJ1-2, with D possibly matching TRBD1 (5 bases). Germline V CDR1 and CDR2: MGHRA, YSYEKL. V was shortened by 1 base and J by 6 bases, with 18 bases between the two germline ends. This CDR3 has 16 residues. Written as DNA, the CDR3 is TGCGCCAGCAGCCAAGTAGGGGTATGGCTAGGAGATGGCTACACCTTC. Protein product: CASSQVGVWLGDGYTF.

The rearrangement uses TRBV6-5 and TRBJ2-7; 13 nucleotides match TRBD2. The V gene's germline CDR1 is MNHEY and CDR2 SVGAGI. With 6 bases clipped from V and 5 bases from J, the junction kept 4 bases outside the gene matches. The CDR3 has 14 amino acids. The CDR3 region has the DNA TGTGCCAGCAGCCACGGACTAGCGGGGGACGAGCAGTACTTC. It specifies CASSHGLAGDEQYF.

J is TRBJ2-7 and V is TRBV7-9; TRBD2 matches at 7 bases. CDR3 size: 16 residues. V trimming: 4 bases; J trimming: 3 bases; junction bases outside the gene matches: 12. CDR1 SEHNR and CDR2 FQNEAQ come from the germline V gene (reference sequence). CDR3: CASSSTFREDLYEQYF. The CDR3 region has the DNA TGTGCCAGCAGCTCTACTTTCCGGGAGGACCTCTACGAGCAGTACTTC.

V is TRBV4-1 and J is TRBJ2-5; TRBD1 matches 10 bases. The DNA end favors TRBJ2-7, so the J call may be wrong. The CDR3 length is 15 residues. Germline-derived CDR1 and CDR2 are MGHRA and YSYEKL. The CDR3 coding sequence is TGCGCCAGCAGCCAAACCGGGACAGGGGACTACGAGCAGTACTTC. It translates to CASSQTGTGDYEQYF.

The chain is built from TRBV4-3 and TRBJ2-7, with D perhaps given as TRBD1 or TRBD2 (5 bases each). The germline gives CDR1 LGHNA, CDR2 YSLEER. V shed 1 base and J shed 3 bases, with 10 bases lying between them. The CDR3 consists of 14 residues. CDR3 sequence (DNA): TGCGCCAGCAGCCAAGCCGAGAGGGGCTACGAGCAGTACTTC. The encoded protein is CASSQAERGYEQYF.

This clone was picked up one time. The rearrangement links TRBV28 to TRBJ1-2; D remains ambiguous. From germline, CDR1 is MDHEN and CDR2 SYDVKM. This CDR3 region has 14 residues. V lost 5 bases and J 5 bases, leaving 15 bases between the germline ends. CDR3: CASSTTAEIYGYTF. CDR3 nucleotide sequence: TGTGCCAGCAGTACCACTGCAGAGATATATGGCTACACCTTC.

This clone was counted only a few times. The chain employs TRBV14 and TRBJ1-3; no definite D call. Between the trimmed V and J ends, which lost 1 base and 0 bases, there was a span of 7 bases. The germline V gene encodes CDR1 SGHDN and CDR2 FVKESK. There are 15 residues in the CDR3. The CDR3 is CASSQAMGSGNTIYF. Written as DNA, the CDR3 is TGTGCCAGCAGCCAAGCTATGGGCTCTGGAAACACCATATATTTT. The full variable domain, its missing parts supplied by reference TRBV14 and TRBJ1-3, is EAGVTQFPSHSVIEKGQTVTLRCDPISGHDNLYWYRRVMGKEIKFLLHFVKESKQDESGMPNNRFLAERTGGTYSTLKVQPAELEDSGVYFCASSQAMGSGNTIYFGEGSWLTVV.

V usage is TRBV2 and J usage is TRBJ2-1; 12 positions match TRBD1. This CDR3 spans 16 amino acids. The J segment lost 2 bases and the V segment lost 7 bases, leaving 6 bases of the junction unmatched. Germline V lookup: CDR1 SNHLY, CDR2 FYNNEI. The CDR3 is CASNPGTGGTYNEQFF. The CDR3, as DNA: TGTGCCAGCAACCCGGGGACAGGGGGCACCTACAATGAGCAGTTCTTC.

The V gene is TRBV7-9, the J gene TRBJ1-6; D perhaps matches TRBD1 (5 bases). This CDR3 has 12 residues. Trimming took off 4 bases at V and 11 bases at J, with 9 bases between the two ends. CDR1 is SEHNR, CDR2 FQNEAQ, per germline (reference sequence). The DNA for the CDR3 is TGTGCCAGCAGCTCAGGGTCACCACCCCTCCACTTT. It codes for CASSSGSPPLHF.

The genes are TRBV7-6 and TRBJ1-1; unclear D gene. Germline V gene lookup returns CDR1 SGHVS and CDR2 FNYEAQ. This CDR3 region has 16 residues. V dropped 2 bases and J dropped 0 bases, with 13 bases sitting between them. The DNA for the CDR3 is TGTGCCAGCAGCTTAAACAGTTTAATCATGAACACTGAAGCTTTCTTT. Encoded protein: CASSLNSLIMNTEAFF. Full variable domain (rest looked up from reference TRBV7-6 and TRBJ1-1): GAGVSQSPRYKVTKRGQDVALRCDPISGHVSLYWYRQALGQGPEFLTYFNYEAQQDKSGLPNDRFSAERPEGSISTLTIQRTEQRDSAMYRCASSLNSLIMNTEAFFGQGTRLTVV.

The rearrangement links TRBV5-1 to TRBJ2-5; 7 bases fit TRBD1. V shed 0 bases, J shed 4 bases, and the junction held 6 bases outside the gene matches. Germline V gene sequence: CDR1 SGHRS, CDR2 YFSETQ. The CDR3 totals 15 residues. The CDR3 DNA is TGCGCCAGCAGCTTGGAAGGTTACAGGGGAGAGACCCAGTACTTC. The encoded protein is CASSLEGYRGETQYF.

This chain connects TRBV29-1 to TRBJ2-5, with TRBD2 as a possible D gene (7 bases). The germline V and J ends were trimmed by 6 bases and 5 bases, with 22 bases remaining between them. CDR3 length: 15 residues. The germline V gene encodes CDR1 SQVTM and CDR2 ANQGSEA. CDR3 sequence: CSVSLGWGGQETQYF. CDR3 DNA sequence: TGCAGCGTATCATTGGGTTGGGGGGGCCAGGAGACCCAGTACTTC.

V usage is TRBV7-9 and J usage is TRBJ2-7; 7 bases align to TRBD2. V shed 4 bases, J shed 3 bases, and the junction held 9 bases outside the gene matches. Germline V gene data show CDR1 as SEHNR and CDR2 as FQNEAQ (reference sequence). CDR3 length equals 15 residues. The CDR3, as DNA: TGTGCCAGCAGCTCCCCCGATGGGGGGGTCTACGAGCAGTACTTC. Its protein product is CASSSPDGGVYEQYF.

This chain joins TRBV7-9 and TRBJ2-7; the D is unclear. CDR1 is SEHNR, CDR2 FQNEAQ, per germline (reference sequence). The CDR3 has 12 amino acids. Trimming cost V 1 base and J 2 bases, with 3 bases left between them. CDR3 bases: TGTGCCAGCAGCTTAGTAGCCTACGAGCAGTACTTC. This sequence encodes CASSLVAYEQYF.

The CDR3 region has the DNA TGTGCCAGCATGATGCACCAGGATGAAAAACTGTTTTTT. Its protein is CASMMHQDEKLFF. The gene calls are TRBV6-6 and TRBJ1-4; D is ambiguous. The V gene lost 7 bases and the J gene lost 6 bases, with 12 bases spanning the gap. The germline V gene encodes CDR1 MNHNY and CDR2 SVGAGI (reference sequence). CDR3 length: 13 amino acids.

This clone has just one count. The V and J genes are TRBV25-1 and TRBJ1-2; TRBD1 aligns across 10 bases. The V gene's germline CDR1 is MGHDK and CDR2 SYGVNS. The CDR3 runs 16 residues. V lost 5 bases and J lost 5; bases outside the gene matches: 11. The CDR3 loop is CASSPLVDRGRYGYTF. CDR3 nucleotide sequence: TGTGCCAGCAGTCCCTTGGTGGACAGGGGGAGGTATGGCTACACCTTC.

This clone was counted between two and nine times. This chain joins TRBV19 and TRBJ1-6; D remains unclear. V dropped 9 bases and J dropped 0 bases, with 12 bases sitting between them. Looked up from germline, CDR1 is LNHDA and CDR2 is SQIVND (reference sequence). CDR3 length: 15 amino acids. The CDR3 nucleotides are TGTGCCAGCGGACGGCACAGCTCCTATAATTCACCCCTCCACTTT. Residues: CASGRHSSYNSPLHF.

The chain employs TRBV6-5 and TRBJ2-7; 7 bases line up with TRBD1. This CDR3 contains 13 residues. Trimming cost V 2 bases and J 4 bases; bases outside gene matches: 2. Germline lookup yields CDR1 MNHEY and CDR2 SVGAGI. CDR3 protein: CASSYDRAYEQYF. CDR3 DNA sequence: TGTGCCAGCAGTTACGACAGGGCTTACGAGCAGTACTTC.

This clone was picked up one time. This chain connects TRBV10-2 to TRBJ2-7; D not certain. This CDR3 contains 15 residues. V lost 0 bases, J lost 3 bases, and 12 bases lay in between. Germline lookup yields CDR1 WSHSY and CDR2 SAAADI. The CDR3 region is CASSESGITYYEQYF. The CDR3 region has the DNA TGCGCCAGCAGTGAGTCTGGGATCACCTACTACGAGCAGTACTTC.

The chain joins TRBV11-2 to TRBJ2-7; unclear D gene. The germline gives CDR1 SGHAT, CDR2 FQNNGV. The CDR3 consists of 12 residues. V shed 5 bases and J shed 1 base, with 6 bases lying between them. CDR3 sequence: CASSPTSYEQYF. CDR3 in DNA: TGTGCCAGCAGCCCTACGTCCTACGAGCAGTACTTC.

In its sample, this clone was seen a few times. The CDR3 loop is CASKANTEAFF. CDR3 bases: TGTGCCAGCAAGGCGAACACTGAAGCTTTCTTT. This chain links TRBV6-5 with TRBJ1-1; D gene uncertain. Between the trimmed V and J ends, which lost 7 bases and 1 base, there was a span of 4 bases. CDR3 length: 11 residues. CDR1 is MNHEY, CDR2 SVGAGI, per germline.

This chain joins TRBV5-1 and TRBJ2-1; D is unclear. The germline CDR1 and CDR2 sequences are SGHRS and YFSETQ. V was shortened by 0 bases and J by 5 bases, with 6 bases between the two germline ends. The CDR3 runs 13 residues. As DNA, the CDR3 is TGCGCCAGCAGCTTGGTAATCGACAATGAGCAGTTCTTC. This codes for CASSLVIDNEQFF.

V is TRBV7-8 and J is TRBJ2-2; 10 nucleotides align to TRBD1. The trim removed 3 bases at V and 6 bases at J, leaving 7 bases unmatched. CDR3 size: 16 residues. The germline gives CDR1 SGHVS, CDR2 FQNEAQ. CDR3 protein: CASSFPGTGVSGELFF. In DNA, the CDR3 is TGTGCCAGCAGCTTTCCCGGGACAGGGGTTTCCGGGGAGCTGTTTTTT.

This rearrangement joins TRBV7-6 to TRBJ2-7; D is unclear. Trimming pared 3 bases from V and 0 bases from J, leaving 6 bases between. The CDR3 loop spans 13 amino acids. Germline V gives CDR1 SGHVS, CDR2 FNYEAQ. Written as DNA, the CDR3 is TGTGCCAGCAGCTTGTGGAGCTCCTACGAGCAGTACTTC. Translation: CASSLWSSYEQYF.